The T cell receptor (beta chain) under discussion was sequenced for a study of T cells after posttransplantation cyclophosphamide. Only in-frame clones appear in the TCRdb table, and some are missing; sequencing was by immunoSEQ multiplex PCR. Of about 47,000 clones in the sample, about 91% were seen once. The germline V gene encodes CDR1 DFQATT and CDR2 SNEGSKA (reference sequence). The CDR3 is made up of 11 amino acids. V was shortened by 5 bases and J by 4 bases, with 9 bases between the two germline ends. The receptor's source is a woman aged 45-65 years in good health and a related stem cell transplant donor. Sequenced: PBMCs. The J gene is TRBJ2-7, the V gene TRBV20-1; D is unclear. The DNA of the CDR3 is TGCAGTGCTGTAGGAGAGTACGAGCAGTACTTC. As protein: CSAVGEYEQYF.